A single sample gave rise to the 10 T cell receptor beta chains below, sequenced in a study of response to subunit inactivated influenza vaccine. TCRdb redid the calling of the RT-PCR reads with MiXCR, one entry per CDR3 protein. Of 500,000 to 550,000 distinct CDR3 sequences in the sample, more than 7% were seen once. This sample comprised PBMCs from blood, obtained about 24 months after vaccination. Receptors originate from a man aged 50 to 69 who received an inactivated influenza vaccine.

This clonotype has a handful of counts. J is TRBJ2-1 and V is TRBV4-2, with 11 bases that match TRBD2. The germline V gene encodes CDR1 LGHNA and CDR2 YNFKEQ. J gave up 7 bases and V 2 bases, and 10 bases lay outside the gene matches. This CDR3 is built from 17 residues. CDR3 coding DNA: TGTGCCAGCAGCCAAAGGGGTAGCGGGAGGGCCTTGAATGAGCAGTTCTTC. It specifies CASSQRGSGRALNEQFF.

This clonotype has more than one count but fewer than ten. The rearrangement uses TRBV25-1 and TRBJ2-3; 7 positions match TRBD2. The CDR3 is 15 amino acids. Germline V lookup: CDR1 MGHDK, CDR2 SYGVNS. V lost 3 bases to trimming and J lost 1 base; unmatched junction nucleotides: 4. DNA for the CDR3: TGTGCCAGCAGTGATCAGGGAGGGCGCACAGATACGCAGTATTTT. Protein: CASSDQGGRTDTQYF.

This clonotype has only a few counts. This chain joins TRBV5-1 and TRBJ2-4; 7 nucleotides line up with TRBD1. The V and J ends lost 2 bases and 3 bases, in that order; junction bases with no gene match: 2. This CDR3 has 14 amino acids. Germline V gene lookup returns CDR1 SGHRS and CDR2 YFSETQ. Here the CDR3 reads CASSFRGHKNIQYF. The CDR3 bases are TGCGCCAGCAGCTTTAGGGGGCACAAAAACATTCAGTACTTC. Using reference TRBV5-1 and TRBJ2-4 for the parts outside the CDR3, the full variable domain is KAGVTQTPRYLIKTRGQQVTLSCSPISGHRSVSWYQQTPGQGLQFLFEYFSETQRNKGNFPGRFSGRQFSNSRSEMNVSTLELGDSALYLCASSFRGHKNIQYFGAGTRLSVL.

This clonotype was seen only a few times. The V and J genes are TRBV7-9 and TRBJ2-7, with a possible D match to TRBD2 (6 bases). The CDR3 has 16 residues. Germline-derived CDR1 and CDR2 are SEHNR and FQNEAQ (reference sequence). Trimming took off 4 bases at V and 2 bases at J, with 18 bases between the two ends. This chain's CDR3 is CASSYDAGLATYEQYF. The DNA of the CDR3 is TGTGCCAGCAGCTATGATGCGGGACTCGCGACCTACGAGCAGTACTTC.

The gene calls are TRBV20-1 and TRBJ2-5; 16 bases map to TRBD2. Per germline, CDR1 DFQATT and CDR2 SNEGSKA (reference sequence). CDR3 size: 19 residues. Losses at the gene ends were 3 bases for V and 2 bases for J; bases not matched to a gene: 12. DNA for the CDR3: TGCAGTGCTAGTTCGGGACTAGCGGGGGGGTTTGGGGATCAAGAGACCCAGTACTTC. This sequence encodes CSASSGLAGGFGDQETQYF.

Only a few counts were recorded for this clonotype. The CDR3, as DNA: TGCGCCAGCAGCTTGGCGAGCGGGAGGGTCTACGAGCAGTACTTC. It encodes CASSLASGRVYEQYF. V is TRBV5-1 and J is TRBJ2-7; 10 bases are a match to TRBD2. Germline trimming cut 0 bases from V and 3 bases from J; bases unmatched to any gene: 3. Germline assignment: CDR1 SGHRS and CDR2 YFSETQ. The CDR3 consists of 15 residues. The complete variable domain, with remaining parts taken from reference TRBV5-1 and TRBJ2-7, reads KAGVTQTPRYLIKTRGQQVTLSCSPISGHRSVSWYQQTPGQGLQFLFEYFSETQRNKGNFPGRFSGRQFSNSRSEMNVSTLELGDSALYLCASSLASGRVYEQYFGPGTRLTVT.

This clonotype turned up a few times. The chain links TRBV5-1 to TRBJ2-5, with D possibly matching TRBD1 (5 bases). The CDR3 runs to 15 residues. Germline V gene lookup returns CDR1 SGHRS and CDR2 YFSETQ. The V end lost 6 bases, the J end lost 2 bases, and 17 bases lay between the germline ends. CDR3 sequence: CASTLTRPGQETQYF. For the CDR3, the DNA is TGCGCCAGCACCCTCACCCGTCCAGGGCAAGAGACCCAGTACTTC. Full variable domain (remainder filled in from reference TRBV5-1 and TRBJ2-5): KAGVTQTPRYLIKTRGQQVTLSCSPISGHRSVSWYQQTPGQGLQFLFEYFSETQRNKGNFPGRFSGRQFSNSRSEMNVSTLELGDSALYLCASTLTRPGQETQYFGPGTRLLVL.

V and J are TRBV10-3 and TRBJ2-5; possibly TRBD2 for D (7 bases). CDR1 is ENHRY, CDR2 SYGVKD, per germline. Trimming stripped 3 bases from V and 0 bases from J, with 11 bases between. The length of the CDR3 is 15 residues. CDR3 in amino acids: CAISDGGRYQETQYF. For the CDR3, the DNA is TGTGCCATCAGTGACGGGGGGCGGTACCAAGAGACCCAGTACTTC.

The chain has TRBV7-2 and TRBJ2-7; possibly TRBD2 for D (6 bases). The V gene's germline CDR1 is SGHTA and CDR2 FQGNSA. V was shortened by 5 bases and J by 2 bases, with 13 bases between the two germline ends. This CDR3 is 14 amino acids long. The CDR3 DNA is TGTGCCAGCAGCCAGACTAGGGGACCCTACGAGCAGTACTTC. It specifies CASSQTRGPYEQYF.

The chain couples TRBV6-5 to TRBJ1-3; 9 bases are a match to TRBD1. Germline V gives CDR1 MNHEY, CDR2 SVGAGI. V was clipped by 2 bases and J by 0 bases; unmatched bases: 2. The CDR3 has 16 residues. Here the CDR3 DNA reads TGTGCCAGCAGTTACGGGACAGGGAGCTCTGGAAACACCATATATTTT. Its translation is CASSYGTGSSGNTIYF.